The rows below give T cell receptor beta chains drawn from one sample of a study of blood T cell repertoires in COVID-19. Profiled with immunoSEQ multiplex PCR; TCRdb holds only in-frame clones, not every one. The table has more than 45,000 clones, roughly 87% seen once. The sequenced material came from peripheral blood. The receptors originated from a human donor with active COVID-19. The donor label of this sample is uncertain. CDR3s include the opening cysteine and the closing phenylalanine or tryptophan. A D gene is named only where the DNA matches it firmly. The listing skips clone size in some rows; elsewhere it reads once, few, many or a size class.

CDR3 protein: CASSYSRKYGYTF
CDR3 DNA: TGTGCCAGCAGTTACTCCAGGAAGTATGGCTACACCTTC
clone size: NA
D gene: NA
J gene: TRBJ1-2
V gene: TRBV6-2/TRBV6-3

CDR3 protein: CASSPLNNEQFF
CDR3 DNA: TGTGCCAGCTCACCTCTTAACAATGAGCAGTTCTTC
clone size: NA
D gene: NA
J gene: TRBJ2-1
V gene: TRBV18

CDR3 protein: CASSQAASGVHNEQFF
CDR3 DNA: TGTGCCAGCAGCCAAGCGGCTAGCGGGGTCCACAATGAGCAGTTCTTC
clone size: NA
D gene: TRBD2
J gene: TRBJ2-1
V gene: TRBV14

CDR3 protein: CASSIVAVNTEAFF
CDR3 DNA: TGTGCCAGTAGTATAGTAGCGGTGAACACTGAAGCTTTCTTT
clone size: NA
D gene: NA
J gene: TRBJ1-1
V gene: TRBV19

CDR3 protein: CASSRPGRNGYTF
CDR3 DNA: TGTGCCAGTAGTCGGCCAGGGAGGAATGGCTACACCTTC
clone size: NA
D gene: NA
J gene: TRBJ1-2
V gene: TRBV19

CDR3 protein: CASSYPFAGADEQYF
CDR3 DNA: TGTGCCAGCAGTTACCCTTTTGCGGGGGCGGACGAGCAGTACTTC
clone size: NA
D gene: NA
J gene: TRBJ2-7
V gene: TRBV6-6

CDR3 protein: CASSVVPPGEQFF
CDR3 DNA: TGCGCCAGCAGCGTAGTTCCCCCTGGTGAGCAGTTCTTC
clone size: NA
D gene: NA
J gene: TRBJ2-1
V gene: TRBV5-1

CDR3 protein: CASRKRENTEAFF
CDR3 DNA: TGTGCCAGCAGGAAACGGGAGAACACTGAAGCTTTCTTT
clone size: NA
D gene: NA
J gene: TRBJ1-1
V gene: TRBV5-6

CDR3 protein: CASASKGPPSEQYF
CDR3 DNA: TGTGCCAGCGCCTCAAAGGGGCCCCCCTCCGAGCAGTACTTC
clone size: NA
D gene: NA
J gene: TRBJ2-7
V gene: TRBV18

CDR3 protein: CASSYSSGGSYGYTF
CDR3 DNA: TGTGCCAGCAGTTACTCCAGTGGGGGCTCATATGGCTACACCTTC
clone size: NA
D gene: NA
J gene: TRBJ1-2
V gene: TRBV6-5

CDR3 protein: CASRLTGTNEKLFF
CDR3 DNA: TGTGCCAGCAGACTGACAGGGACTAATGAAAAACTGTTTTTT
clone size: NA
D gene: TRBD1
J gene: TRBJ1-4
V gene: TRBV7-8

CDR3 protein: CASSQGAGLTSTDTQYF
CDR3 DNA: TGTGCCAGCAGCCAAGGTGCGGGCCTAACTAGCACAGATACGCAGTATTTT
clone size: NA
D gene: NA
J gene: TRBJ2-3
V gene: TRBV4-2

CDR3 protein: CASSQSTGFWEPLHF
CDR3 DNA: TGCGCCAGCAGTCAGTCGACAGGGTTCTGGGAACCCCTCCACTTT
clone size: NA
D gene: TRBD1
J gene: TRBJ1-6
V gene: TRBV23-1

CDR3 protein: CASSGAGYQETQYF
CDR3 DNA: TGTGCCAGCAGCGGAGCAGGCTACCAAGAGACCCAGTACTTC
clone size: NA
D gene: NA
J gene: TRBJ2-5
V gene: TRBV9

CDR3 protein: CASSSVNTEAFF
CDR3 DNA: TGTGCCAGCAGTTCTGTAAACACTGAAGCTTTCTTT
clone size: NA
D gene: NA
J gene: TRBJ1-1
V gene: TRBV6-5

CDR3 protein: CASSLATGDYEQYF
CDR3 DNA: TGCGCCAGCAGCTTGGCGACAGGGGACTACGAGCAGTACTTC
clone size: NA
D gene: TRBD1
J gene: TRBJ2-7
V gene: TRBV5-1

CDR3 protein: CASTRGGTGERWGYTF
CDR3 DNA: TGTGCCAGTACGCGCGGAGGGACAGGTGAACGTTGGGGCTACACCTTC
clone size: NA
D gene: TRBD1
J gene: TRBJ1-2
V gene: TRBV19

CDR3 protein: CASSSNIGRMIYEQYF
CDR3 DNA: TGTGCCAGCAGTTCCAATATCGGGAGGATGATTTACGAGCAGTACTTC
clone size: NA
D gene: TRBD2
J gene: TRBJ2-7
V gene: TRBV5-6

CDR3 protein: CASSPRLAVQETQYF
CDR3 DNA: TGTGCCAGCTCACCACGTTTAGCGGTACAAGAGACCCAGTACTTC
clone size: NA
D gene: NA
J gene: TRBJ2-5
V gene: TRBV18

CDR3 protein: CASSEAGLSNYGYTF
CDR3 DNA: TGTGCCAGCAGCGAAGCGGGGCTTTCTAACTATGGCTACACCTTC
clone size: NA
D gene: NA
J gene: TRBJ1-2
V gene: TRBV7-9

CDR3 protein: CASSPPGGAADTQYF
CDR3 DNA: TGCGCCAGCAGCCCCCCGGGTGGGGCCGCAGATACGCAGTATTTT
clone size: NA
D gene: NA
J gene: TRBJ2-3
V gene: TRBV5-1

CDR3 protein: CASSPQGPGELFF
CDR3 DNA: TGTGCCAGCAGCCCCCAGGGGCCAGGGGAGCTGTTTTTT
clone size: NA
D gene: NA
J gene: TRBJ2-2
V gene: TRBV6-6

CDR3 protein: CASRRDQRKDRGAAQPQHF
CDR3 DNA: TGTGCAAGTCGCAGGGATCAGAGAAAGGACAGGGGGGCAGCTCAGCCCCAGCATTTT
clone size: NA
D gene: NA
J gene: TRBJ1-5
V gene: TRBV12-2

CDR3 protein: CASSKRGGTYEQYF
CDR3 DNA: TGTGCCAGCAGCAAGCGGGGGGGGACTTACGAGCAGTACTTC
clone size: once
D gene: TRBD2
J gene: TRBJ2-7
V gene: TRBV5-6

CDR3 protein: CASSPGVAGVYEQYF
CDR3 DNA: TGTGCCAGCAGCCCGGGGGTAGCGGGGGTGTACGAGCAGTACTTC
clone size: NA
D gene: TRBD2
J gene: TRBJ2-7
V gene: TRBV5-4

CDR3 protein: CASSQGVEGNYGYTF
CDR3 DNA: TGCGCCAGCAGCCAAGGGGTAGAGGGAAACTATGGCTACACCTTC
clone size: NA
D gene: NA
J gene: TRBJ1-2
V gene: TRBV4-3

CDR3 protein: CASSRGQAILNYGYTF
CDR3 DNA: TGCGCCAGCAGCCGTGGGCAGGCGATATTGAACTATGGCTACACCTTC
clone size: NA
D gene: NA
J gene: TRBJ1-2
V gene: TRBV4-1

CDR3 protein: CASSQAAGLAGLGTQYF
CDR3 DNA: TGTGCCAGCAGCCAGGCCGCGGGACTAGCGGGTTTGGGGACCCAGTACTTC
clone size: NA
D gene: TRBD2
J gene: TRBJ2-5
V gene: TRBV5-4

CDR3 protein: CASSNGRTGIQPQHF
CDR3 DNA: TGTGCCAGCAGCAATGGTCGGACAGGGATTCAGCCCCAGCATTTT
clone size: NA
D gene: TRBD1
J gene: TRBJ1-5
V gene: TRBV5-8

CDR3 protein: CASSYRGASSYEQYF
CDR3 DNA: TGTGCCAGCAGTTACAGGGGCGCCAGCTCCTACGAGCAGTACTTC
clone size: NA
D gene: NA
J gene: TRBJ2-7
V gene: TRBV6-2/TRBV6-3

CDR3 protein: CASSQETAYEQYF
CDR3 DNA: TGTGCCAGCAGCCAAGAGACAGCCTACGAGCAGTACTTC
clone size: NA
D gene: NA
J gene: TRBJ2-7
V gene: TRBV3-1/TRBV3-2

CDR3 protein: CASSSRGGNYGYTF
CDR3 DNA: TGTGCCAGCAGCTCCCGTGGGGGGAACTATGGCTACACCTTC
clone size: once
D gene: NA
J gene: TRBJ1-2
V gene: TRBV5-4

CDR3 protein: CASSFSRTGVNGYTF
CDR3 DNA: TGTGCCAGCAGCTTTAGTCGGACAGGGGTTAATGGCTACACCTTC
clone size: NA
D gene: TRBD1
J gene: TRBJ1-2
V gene: TRBV5-6

CDR3 protein: CASSLLANYGYTF
CDR3 DNA: TGTGCCAGCAGCTTACTCGCTAACTATGGCTACACCTTC
clone size: NA
D gene: NA
J gene: TRBJ1-2
V gene: TRBV7-8

CDR3 protein: CASSIETSTGELFF
CDR3 DNA: TGTGCCAGTAGTATAGAGACATCCACCGGGGAGCTGTTTTTT
clone size: few
D gene: NA
J gene: TRBJ2-2
V gene: TRBV19

CDR3 protein: CAPYARLAGDPSSSYNEQFF
CDR3 DNA: TGTGCCCCCTATGCCCGACTAGCGGGGGATCCGAGTAGCTCCTACAATGAGCAGTTCTTC
clone size: NA
D gene: NA
J gene: TRBJ2-1
V gene: TRBV7-5

CDR3 protein: CASSLGGQGPYEQYF
CDR3 DNA: TGTGCCAGCAGCTTAGGGGGACAGGGCCCCTACGAGCAGTACTTC
clone size: NA
D gene: TRBD1
J gene: TRBJ2-7
V gene: TRBV7-2

CDR3 protein: CSASGLGQNQETQYF
CDR3 DNA: TGCAGTGCTAGTGGGCTTGGGCAGAACCAAGAGACCCAGTACTTC
clone size: NA
D gene: NA
J gene: TRBJ2-5
V gene: TRBV20-1

CDR3 protein: CATSDSLGTGYNEQFF
CDR3 DNA: TGTGCCACCAGTGATTCTTTGGGGACAGGGTACAATGAGCAGTTCTTC
clone size: NA
D gene: TRBD1
J gene: TRBJ2-1
V gene: TRBV24-1

CDR3 protein: CASSIQWLAGALGSYEQYF
CDR3 DNA: TGTGCCAGTAGTATACAGTGGCTAGCGGGGGCGCTAGGGTCCTACGAGCAGTACTTC
clone size: NA
D gene: TRBD2
J gene: TRBJ2-7
V gene: TRBV19

CDR3 protein: CASSLTGTTNTGELFF
CDR3 DNA: TGCGCCAGCAGCTTAACAGGTACCACGAACACCGGGGAGCTGTTTTTT
clone size: NA
D gene: NA
J gene: TRBJ2-2
V gene: TRBV5-1

CDR3 protein: CASSLDGLAADTQYF
CDR3 DNA: TGTGCCAGCAGCTTAGATGGACTAGCGGCAGATACGCAGTATTTT
clone size: NA
D gene: TRBD2
J gene: TRBJ2-3
V gene: TRBV7-8

CDR3 protein: CASSFIQSSNSPLHF
CDR3 DNA: TGCGCCAGCAGCTTCATACAGAGTTCTAATTCACCCCTCCACTTT
clone size: NA
D gene: NA
J gene: TRBJ1-6
V gene: TRBV5-1

CDR3 protein: CASSGGGRGQPQHF
CDR3 DNA: TGTGCCAGCAGCGGGGGGGGCAGGGGTCAGCCCCAGCATTTT
clone size: NA
D gene: NA
J gene: TRBJ1-5
V gene: TRBV6-2/TRBV6-3

CDR3 protein: CASSVDSGRGETQYF
CDR3 DNA: TGTGCCAGCAGCGTAGACTCAGGGCGGGGGGAGACCCAGTACTTC
clone size: NA
D gene: TRBD2
J gene: TRBJ2-5
V gene: TRBV9

CDR3 protein: CASSPQEASYEQYF
CDR3 DNA: TGTGCCAGCAGCCCCCAAGAGGCGTCCTACGAGCAGTACTTC
clone size: once
D gene: NA
J gene: TRBJ2-7
V gene: TRBV11-2